This note documents a single T cell receptor (beta chain) sequence. This clone may be a read error of a much larger clone one base away. TCRdb re-analysed the PCR reads in MiXCR, keeping a single row per CDR3 protein. The table shows about 640,000 distinct CDR3 sequences, with 20% occurring only once. Germline V gene lookup returns CDR1 DFQATT and CDR2 SNEGSKA (reference sequence). The ends were cut back, 8 bases at V and 4 bases at J, with 22 bases in the middle. CDR3 size: 15 residues. This entry belongs to a study of molecular identifiers for immune sequencing clone quantification. V usage is TRBV20-1 and J usage is TRBJ2-3; no clear D gene. This TCR derives from a human donor in good health. Some libraries in this study had Jurkat cell RNA spiked in. Sequencing was done on a sample of naive CD8+ T cells from blood, with Jurkat cell RNA spiked in. The subset here: FACS-sorted CD8+CD4-CCR7+CD45RA+ naive T cells. This CDR3 is CSTLLRAVTADTQYF. The CDR3 DNA sequence: TGCAGTACTCTTCTCCGGGCCGTCACCGCAGATACGCAGTATTTT.